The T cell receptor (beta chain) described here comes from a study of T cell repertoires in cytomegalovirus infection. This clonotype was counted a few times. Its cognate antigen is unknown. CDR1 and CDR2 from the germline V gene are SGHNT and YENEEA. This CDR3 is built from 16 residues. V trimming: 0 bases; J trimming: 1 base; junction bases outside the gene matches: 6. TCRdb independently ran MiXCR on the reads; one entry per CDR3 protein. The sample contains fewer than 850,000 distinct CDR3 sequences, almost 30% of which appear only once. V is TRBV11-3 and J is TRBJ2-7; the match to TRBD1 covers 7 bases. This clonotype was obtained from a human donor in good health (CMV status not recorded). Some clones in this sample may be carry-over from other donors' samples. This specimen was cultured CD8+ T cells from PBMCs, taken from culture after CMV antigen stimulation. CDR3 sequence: CASSLDFATGSYEQYF. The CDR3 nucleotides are TGTGCCAGCAGCTTAGATTTTGCGACAGGGTCCTACGAGCAGTACTTC.